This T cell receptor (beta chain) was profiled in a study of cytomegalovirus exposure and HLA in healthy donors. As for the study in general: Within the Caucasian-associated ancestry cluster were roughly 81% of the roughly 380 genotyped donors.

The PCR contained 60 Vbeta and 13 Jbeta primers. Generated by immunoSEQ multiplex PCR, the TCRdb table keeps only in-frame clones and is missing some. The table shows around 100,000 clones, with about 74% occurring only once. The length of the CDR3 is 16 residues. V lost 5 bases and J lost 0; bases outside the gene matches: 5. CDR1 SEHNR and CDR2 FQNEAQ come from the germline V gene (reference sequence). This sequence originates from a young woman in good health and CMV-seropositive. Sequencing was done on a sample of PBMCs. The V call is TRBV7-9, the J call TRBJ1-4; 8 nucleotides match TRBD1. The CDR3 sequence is CASSVGQAATNEKLFF. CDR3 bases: TGTGCCAGCAGCGTGGGACAGGCTGCAACTAATGAAAAACTGTTTTTT.